These 23 T cell receptor beta chains share one sample of origin, sequenced in a study of graft-versus-host responses after intestinal transplantation. Antigens for these TCRs are unknown. Method: immunoSEQ multiplex PCR; TCRdb's copy keeps in-frame clones and lacks some. The table includes under 95,000 clones, around 83% detected once. This material consisted of unstimulated CD4+ T cells sorted from spleen or lymph node cells, taken before intestinal transplant. These receptor sequences come from a human donor who received an intestinal transplant.

The chain is built from TRBV19 and TRBJ2-2; TRBD2 might be the D (6 bases). Germline CDR1 is LNHDA and CDR2 is SQIVND (reference sequence). V lost 2 bases to trimming and J lost 1 base, with 8 bases between them. The CDR3 runs to 15 residues. CDR3 in DNA: TGTGCCAGTAGTATAAGCGGGTGGAACACCGGGGAGCTGTTTTTT. Encoded protein: CASSISGWNTGELFF.

The chain employs TRBV28 and TRBJ1-5; a possible D gene is TRBD1 (5 bases). The CDR3 loop spans 14 amino acids. V was clipped by 8 bases and J by 3 bases, with 14 bases between them. Germline CDR1 MDHEN, CDR2 SYDVKM. CDR3 in amino acids: CASSRLGPNQPQHF. The CDR3 DNA reads as TGTGCCAGCTCGAGACTGGGGCCCAATCAGCCCCAGCATTTT.

The J gene is TRBJ1-2, the V gene TRBV6-7; D not resolved. TRBV6-7 is an ORF for which the function is uncertain. V was pared by 2 bases and J by 1 base, with 8 bases between. The CDR3 is 14 residues long. The DNA for the CDR3 is TGTGCCAGCAGTTACGGGCCTATTAACTATGGCTACACCTTC. As protein: CASSYGPINYGYTF.

The V call is TRBV27, the J call TRBJ1-1, with 7 bases lining up with TRBD1. V was clipped by 6 bases and J by 2 bases; unmatched bases: 6. CDR1 and CDR2 (germline): MNHEY, SMNVEV (reference sequence). The CDR3 has 14 residues. As DNA, the CDR3 is TGTGCCAGCAGGGCGAGGACAGGTAACACTGAAGCTTTCTTT. It yields the protein CASRARTGNTEAFF.

The chain couples TRBV5-4 to TRBJ1-4; D remains unclear. V was trimmed by 2 bases and J by 0 bases, leaving 8 bases between them. Per germline, CDR1 SGHNT and CDR2 YYREEE (reference sequence). The CDR3 runs to 15 residues. CDR3 residues: CASSLSGATNEKLFF. In nucleotides, the CDR3 is TGTGCCAGCAGCTTATCAGGTGCAACTAATGAAAAACTGTTTTTT.

This chain joins TRBV5-1 and TRBJ2-7, with D possibly being TRBD2 (6 bases). Germline V gene lookup returns CDR1 SGHRS and CDR2 YFSETQ. The V end lost 5 bases, the J end lost 0 bases, and 12 bases lay between the germline ends. The CDR3 has 14 amino acids. CDR3 residues: CASSPGGSSYEQYF. The CDR3, as DNA: TGCGCCAGCAGTCCTGGGGGGAGCTCCTACGAGCAGTACTTC.

This chain joins TRBV6-1 and TRBJ1-1; unclear D gene. This CDR3 has 11 residues. Trimming left V 11 bases short and J 5 bases short, with 12 bases between. Germline V CDR1 and CDR2: MNHNS, SASEGT. The CDR3 spells CAPKAETEAFF. The CDR3 DNA sequence: TGTGCCCCCAAGGCGGAAACTGAAGCTTTCTTT.

This chain joins TRBV28 and TRBJ2-2; 16 positions agree with TRBD2. Germline lookup yields CDR1 MDHEN and CDR2 SYDVKM. With V trimmed by 5 bases and J by 5 bases, 8 bases remained unmatched. This CDR3 is built from 18 residues. In DNA form, the CDR3 reads TGTGCCAGCAGTCTGGGGACTAGCGGGAGGGCAGGGACCGGGGAGCTGTTTTTT. Translating it yields CASSLGTSGRAGTGELFF.

This sequence joins TRBV6-1 and TRBJ2-5, with TRBD2 matching over 8 bases. Germline V CDR1 and CDR2: MNHNS, SASEGT. CDR3 length: 14 amino acids. J was trimmed by 5 bases and V by 5 bases; bases with no gene match: 7. For the CDR3, the DNA is TGTGCCAGCAGTCACAGCGGGAGTGGGGAGACCCAGTACTTC. Translating it yields CASSHSGSGETQYF.

The CDR3 DNA reads TGTGCCAGTAGCCTCGGGACTAGCCGCGGGACCGGGGAGCTGTTTTTT. Protein product: CASSLGTSRGTGELFF. The chain combines TRBV19 with TRBJ2-2; 9 bases fit TRBD2. This CDR3 contains 16 residues. From germline, CDR1 is LNHDA and CDR2 SQIVND (reference sequence). The junction had 10 bases not matched to a gene; V was cut back by 6 bases and J by 5 bases.

The J gene is TRBJ2-1, the V gene TRBV11-3, with D possibly matching TRBD1 (5 bases). The V and J ends lost 5 bases and 0 bases respectively, with 20 bases between them. This CDR3 region has 18 residues. The germline gives CDR1 SGHNT, CDR2 YENEEA. The CDR3 bases are TGTGCCAGCAGCCCAGGGCCCGTAAGGCCTAGCTCCTACAATGAGCAGTTCTTC. Translating gives CASSPGPVRPSSYNEQFF.

This clone was seen a single time. The genes are TRBV11-2 and TRBJ1-6, with 7 bases lining up with TRBD1. The V gene's germline CDR1 is SGHAT and CDR2 FQNNGV. With 4 bases clipped from V and 7 bases from J, the junction kept 13 bases outside the gene matches. The CDR3 runs 17 residues. The CDR3 region has the DNA TGTGCCAGCAGCTCGCGTGGACCGGACAGGAACAATTCACCCCTCCACTTT. It encodes CASSSRGPDRNNSPLHF.

V is TRBV6-1 and J is TRBJ2-7; a weak D match, TRBD1 (5 bases). CDR1 is MNHNS, CDR2 SASEGT, per germline. The CDR3 is 16 residues long. The V and J ends lost 0 bases and 3 bases respectively, with 15 bases between them. The CDR3 loop is CASSEALYRTFYEQYF. The CDR3 bases are TGTGCCAGCAGTGAAGCGCTGTACAGGACCTTCTACGAGCAGTACTTC.

This sequence joins TRBV29-1 and TRBJ2-7, with TRBD1 identical over 7 bases. The J segment lost 2 bases and the V segment lost 6 bases, leaving 4 bases of the junction unmatched. Germline V gene sequence: CDR1 SQVTM, CDR2 ANQGSEA. CDR3 length: 12 amino acids. CDR3 nucleotide sequence: TGCAGCGTCGTAGGACAGGCCTACGAGCAGTACTTC. Translated, it gives CSVVGQAYEQYF.

V is TRBV5-4 and J is TRBJ2-3; D call uncertain. The CDR3 contains 13 residues. CDR1 and CDR2 (germline): SGHNT, YYREEE (reference sequence). V lost 1 base to trimming and J lost 2 bases, with 5 bases between them. In DNA, the CDR3 is TGTGCCAGCAGCTTGTCCAACACAGATACGCAGTATTTT. As protein: CASSLSNTDTQYF.

The chain carries TRBV5-1 and TRBJ2-1; 9 positions agree with TRBD2. V was clipped by 1 base and J by 0 bases; unmatched bases: 8. From germline, CDR1 is SGHRS and CDR2 YFSETQ. CDR3 length equals 18 residues. The chain's CDR3 is CASSLWSSGDSSYNEQFF. The CDR3 region has the DNA TGCGCCAGCAGCTTGTGGTCTAGCGGGGACAGCTCCTACAATGAGCAGTTCTTC.

This clone was detected only a few times. The J gene is TRBJ1-5, the V gene TRBV5-6; D is uncertain. CDR3 size: 16 residues. Trimming left V 0 bases short and J 0 bases short, with 10 bases between. Germline assignment: CDR1 SGHDT and CDR2 YYEEEE. CDR3 sequence reads: CASSLGSGDSNQPQHF. CDR3 DNA sequence: TGTGCCAGCAGCTTGGGGTCCGGGGATAGCAATCAGCCCCAGCATTTT.

V and J are TRBV4-1 and TRBJ1-6; D ambiguous. Per the germline V gene, CDR1 is MGHRA and CDR2 is YSYEKL. Deletions cut 3 bases from V and 5 bases from J, with 11 bases between. The CDR3 sequence is 15 residues long. CDR3 sequence reads: CASSHLIRDNSPLHF. The CDR3 coding sequence is TGCGCCAGCAGCCACCTGATCCGAGATAATTCACCCCTCCACTTT.

The rearrangement joins TRBV2 to TRBJ1-2; D possibly corresponds to TRBD1 (5 bases). V gave up 0 bases and J gave up 4 bases, with 12 bases separating them. Germline V gene sequence: CDR1 SNHLY, CDR2 FYNNEI. CDR3 size: 15 residues. The CDR3 sequence is CASSEAVPGIYGYTF. Written as DNA, the CDR3 is TGTGCCAGCAGTGAAGCGGTACCAGGGATCTATGGCTACACCTTC.

The chain has TRBV5-4 and TRBJ2-4; TRBD2 might be the D (7 bases). The CDR3 spans 18 residues. Deletions cut 4 bases from V and 9 bases from J, with 29 bases between. Germline CDR1 is SGHNT and CDR2 is YYREEE (reference sequence). The CDR3, as DNA: TGTGCCAGCAGCCGTAAGGGCGGGGGCTTGACCCCCCAACTCATTCAGTACTTC. Its protein product is CASSRKGGGLTPQLIQYF.

This clone came up once. V and J are TRBV11-1 and TRBJ2-3; 8 bases fit TRBD1. Germline assignment: CDR1 SGHAT and CDR2 FQDESV (reference sequence). There are 15 residues in the CDR3. Germline trimming cut 5 bases from V and 3 bases from J; bases unmatched to any gene: 7. The chain's CDR3 is CASSIDRGRTDTQYF. The DNA for the CDR3 is TGTGCCAGCAGCATTGACAGGGGAAGGACAGATACGCAGTATTTT.

The chain has TRBV29-1 and TRBJ2-7, with 7 bases aligning to TRBD2. CDR3 length equals 14 residues. Germline CDR1 and CDR2: SQVTM and ANQGSEA. V lost 6 bases, J lost 2 bases, and 10 bases stayed unmatched. The CDR3 DNA sequence: TGCAGCGTCCGCCTAGGCGGGGGTGCCTACGAGCAGTACTTC. It yields the protein CSVRLGGGAYEQYF.

The chain employs TRBV6-1 and TRBJ2-5; 8 bases agree with TRBD2. Matching the DNA end better, TRBJ2-7 makes the J call doubtful. CDR3 size: 14 residues. Per the germline V gene, CDR1 is MNHNS and CDR2 is SASEGT. The CDR3 sequence: CASSEPGGSGEQYF. As DNA, the CDR3 is TGTGCCAGCAGTGAACCGGGAGGGTCCGGCGAGCAGTACTTC.